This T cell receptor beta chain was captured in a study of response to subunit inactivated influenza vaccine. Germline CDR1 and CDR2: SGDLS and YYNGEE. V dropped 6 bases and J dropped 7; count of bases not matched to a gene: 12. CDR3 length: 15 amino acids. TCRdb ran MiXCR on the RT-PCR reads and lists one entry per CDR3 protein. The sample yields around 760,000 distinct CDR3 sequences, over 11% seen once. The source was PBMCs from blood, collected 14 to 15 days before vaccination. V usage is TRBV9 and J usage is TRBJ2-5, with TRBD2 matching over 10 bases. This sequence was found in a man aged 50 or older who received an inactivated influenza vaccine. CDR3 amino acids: CASNSERGGLGTQYF. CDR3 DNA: TGTGCCAGCAATTCGGAGCGGGGGGGCCTGGGGACCCAGTACTTC.